This T cell receptor (beta chain) came from a study of blood T cells in healthy people across ages. Primers used in a second PCR of about 7 to 12 cycles were a sample-barcoded 5' primer and a J-beta primer mix. Each CDR3 protein gets one entry after TCRdb re-called the 5' RACE reads with MiXCR. The data contain about 970,000 distinct CDR3 sequences, just over 50% of them singletons. The CDR3 sequence is 13 residues long. Trimming took off 0 bases at V and 11 bases at J, with 11 bases between the two ends. Germline loops: CDR1 LNHNV, CDR2 YYDKDF (reference sequence). V usage is TRBV15 and J usage is TRBJ2-4; D call uncertain. The source of this sequence is a woman in her sixties in good health. The sequenced material came from blood. The DNA for the CDR3 is TGTGCCACCAGCAGAGATACGGGCCACGTTCAGTACTTC. This gives the protein CATSRDTGHVQYF.